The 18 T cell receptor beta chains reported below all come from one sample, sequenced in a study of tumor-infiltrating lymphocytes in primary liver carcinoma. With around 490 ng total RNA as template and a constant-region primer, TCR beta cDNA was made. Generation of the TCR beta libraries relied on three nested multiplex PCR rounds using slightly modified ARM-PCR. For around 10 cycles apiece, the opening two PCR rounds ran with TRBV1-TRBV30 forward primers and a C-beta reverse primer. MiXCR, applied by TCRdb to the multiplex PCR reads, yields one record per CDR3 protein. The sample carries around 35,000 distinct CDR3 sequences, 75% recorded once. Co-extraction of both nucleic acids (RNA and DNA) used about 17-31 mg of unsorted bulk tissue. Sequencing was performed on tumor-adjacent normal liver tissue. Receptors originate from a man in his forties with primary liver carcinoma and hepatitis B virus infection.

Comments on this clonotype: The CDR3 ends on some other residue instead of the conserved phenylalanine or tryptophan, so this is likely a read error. The CDR3 is CASSVLGSQPQHS. The CDR3 nucleotides are TGTGCCAGCAGCGTATTAGGGAGTCAGCCCCAGCATTCT. The rearrangement joins TRBV7-9 to TRBJ1-5; D uncertain. CDR1 is SEHNR, CDR2 FQNEAQ, per germline (reference sequence). The CDR3 is 13 residues long. Trimming cost V 5 bases and J 6 bases, with 11 bases left between them.

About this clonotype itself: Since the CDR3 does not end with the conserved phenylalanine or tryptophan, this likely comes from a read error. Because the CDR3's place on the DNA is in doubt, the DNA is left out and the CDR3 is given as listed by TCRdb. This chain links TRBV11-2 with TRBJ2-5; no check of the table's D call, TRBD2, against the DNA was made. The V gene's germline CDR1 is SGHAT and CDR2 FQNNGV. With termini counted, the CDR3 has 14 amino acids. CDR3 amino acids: CASSLESSGTRYYS.

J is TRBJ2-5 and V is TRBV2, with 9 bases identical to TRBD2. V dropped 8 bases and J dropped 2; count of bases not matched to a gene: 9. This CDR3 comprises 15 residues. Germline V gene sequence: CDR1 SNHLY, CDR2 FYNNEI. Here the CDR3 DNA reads TGTGCCAGCGGTCGACTAGCGGCTGGACAAGAGACCCAGTACTTC. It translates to CASGRLAAGQETQYF.

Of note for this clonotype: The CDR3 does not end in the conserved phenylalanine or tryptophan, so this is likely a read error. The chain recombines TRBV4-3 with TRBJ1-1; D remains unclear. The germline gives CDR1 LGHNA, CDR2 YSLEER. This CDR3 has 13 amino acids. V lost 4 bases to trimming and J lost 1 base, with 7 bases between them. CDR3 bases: TGCGCCAGCAGCCGAGAACGGAACACTGAAGCTTTCTCT. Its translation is CASSRERNTEAFS.

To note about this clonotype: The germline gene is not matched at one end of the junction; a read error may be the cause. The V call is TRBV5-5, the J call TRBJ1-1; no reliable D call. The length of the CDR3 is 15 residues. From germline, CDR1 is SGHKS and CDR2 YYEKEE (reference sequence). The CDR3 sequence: CASSHERERYTEAFF. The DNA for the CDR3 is TGCGCCAGCAGCCATGAACGTGAGCGGTACACTGAAGCTTTCTTT. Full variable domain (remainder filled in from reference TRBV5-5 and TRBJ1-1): DAGVTQSPTHLIKTRGQQVTLRCSPISGHKSVSWYQQVLGQGPQFIFQYYEKEERGRGNFPDRFSARQFPNYSSELNVNALLLGDSALYLCASSHERERYTEAFFGQGTRLTVV.

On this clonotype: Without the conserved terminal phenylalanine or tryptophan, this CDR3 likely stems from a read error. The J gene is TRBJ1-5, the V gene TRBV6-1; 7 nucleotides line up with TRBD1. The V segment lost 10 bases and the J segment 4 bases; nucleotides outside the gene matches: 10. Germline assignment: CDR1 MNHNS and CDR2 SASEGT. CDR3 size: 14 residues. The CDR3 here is CANSPSQGNQPQHL. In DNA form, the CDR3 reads TGTGCCAACAGCCCCTCACAGGGGAATCAGCCCCAGCATTTA.

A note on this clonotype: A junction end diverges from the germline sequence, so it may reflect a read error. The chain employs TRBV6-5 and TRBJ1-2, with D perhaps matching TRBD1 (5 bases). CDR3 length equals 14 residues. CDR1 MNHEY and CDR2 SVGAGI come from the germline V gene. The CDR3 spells CASRPGTTELGCTF. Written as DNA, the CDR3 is TGTGCCAGCAGACCCGGGACGACTGAGTTGGGCTGCACCTTC.

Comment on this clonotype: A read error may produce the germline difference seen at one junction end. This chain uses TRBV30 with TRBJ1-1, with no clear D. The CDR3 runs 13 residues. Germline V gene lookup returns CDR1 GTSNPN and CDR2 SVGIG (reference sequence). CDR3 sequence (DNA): TGTGCCTGGAGTGCGGATAGGAGGATTGAAGCTTTGTTT. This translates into CAWSADRRIEALF.

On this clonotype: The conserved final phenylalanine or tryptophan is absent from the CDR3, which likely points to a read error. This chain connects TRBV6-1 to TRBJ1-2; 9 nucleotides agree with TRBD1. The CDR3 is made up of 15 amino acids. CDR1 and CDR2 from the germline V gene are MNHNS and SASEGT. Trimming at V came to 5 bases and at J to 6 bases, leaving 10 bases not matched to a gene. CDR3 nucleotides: TGTGCCAGCAGTACGCTGGACAGGGGAGGCGATGGCTACACCTCC. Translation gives CASSTLDRGGDGYTS.

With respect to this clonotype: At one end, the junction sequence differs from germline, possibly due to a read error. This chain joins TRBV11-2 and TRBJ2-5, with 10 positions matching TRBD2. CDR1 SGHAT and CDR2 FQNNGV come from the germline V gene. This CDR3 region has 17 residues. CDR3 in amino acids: CASSLRLAGDSGVTQYF. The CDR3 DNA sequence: TGTGCCAGTAGCTTAAGACTAGCGGGTGACTCGGGCGTGACCCAGTACTTC.

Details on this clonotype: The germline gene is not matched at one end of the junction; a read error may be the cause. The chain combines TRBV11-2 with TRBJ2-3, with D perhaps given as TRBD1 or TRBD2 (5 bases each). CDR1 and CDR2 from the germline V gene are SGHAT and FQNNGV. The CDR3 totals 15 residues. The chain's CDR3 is CASSLVNTGGYTHYF. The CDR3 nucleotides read TGTGCCAGCAGCTTAGTTAACACTGGGGGATATACGCACTATTTT.

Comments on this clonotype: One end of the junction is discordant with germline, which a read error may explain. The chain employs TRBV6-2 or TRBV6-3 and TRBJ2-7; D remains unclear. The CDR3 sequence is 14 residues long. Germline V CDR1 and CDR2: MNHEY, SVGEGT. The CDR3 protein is CASSYSDNSYERYF. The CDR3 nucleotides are TGTGCCAGCAGTTACTCCGACAACTCCTACGAGCGGTACTTC.

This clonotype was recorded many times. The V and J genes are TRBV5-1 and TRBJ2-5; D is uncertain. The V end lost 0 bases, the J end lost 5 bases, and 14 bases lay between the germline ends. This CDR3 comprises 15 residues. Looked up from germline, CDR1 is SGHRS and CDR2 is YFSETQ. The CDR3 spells CASSLGTVGKETQYF. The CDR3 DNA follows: TGCGCCAGCAGCTTGGGGACCGTGGGGAAGGAGACCCAGTACTTC.

The CDR3 region has the DNA TGTGCCAGCAGCTTCCAGGGGTTGAATGAGGAGTACTTC. Protein sequence: CASSFQGLNEEYF. This chain uses TRBV5-6 with TRBJ2-7; maybe TRBD1 (6 bases). CDR3 length equals 13 residues. The V gene's germline CDR1 is SGHDT and CDR2 YYEEEE. Between the trimmed V and J ends, which lost 2 bases and 11 bases, there was a span of 17 bases.

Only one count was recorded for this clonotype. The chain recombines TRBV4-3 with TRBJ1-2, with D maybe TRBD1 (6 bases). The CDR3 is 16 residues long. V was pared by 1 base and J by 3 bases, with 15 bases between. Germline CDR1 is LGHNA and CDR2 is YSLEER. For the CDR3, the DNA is TGCGCCAGCAGCCAAGCAGGGGCAGGGAGGGACTATGGCTACACCTTC. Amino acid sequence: CASSQAGAGRDYGYTF.

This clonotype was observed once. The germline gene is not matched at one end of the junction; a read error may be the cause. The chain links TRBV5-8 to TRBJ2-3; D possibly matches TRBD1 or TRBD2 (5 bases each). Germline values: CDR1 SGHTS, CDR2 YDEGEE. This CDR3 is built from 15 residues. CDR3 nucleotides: TGCGCTACTACCCTGGGGGAGCGTAACATAGATACGCAGTATTTT. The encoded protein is CATTLGERNIDTQYF. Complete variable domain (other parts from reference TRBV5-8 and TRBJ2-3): EAGVTQSPTHLIKTRGQQATLRCSPISGHTSVYWYQQALGLGLQFLLWYDEGEERNRGNFPPRFSGRQFPNYSSELNVNALELEDSALYLCATTLGERNIDTQYFGPGTRLTVL.

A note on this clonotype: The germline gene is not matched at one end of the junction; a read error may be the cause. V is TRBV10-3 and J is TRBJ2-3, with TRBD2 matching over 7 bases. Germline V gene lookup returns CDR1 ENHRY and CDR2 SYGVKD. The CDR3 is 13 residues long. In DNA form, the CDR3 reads TGTGCCTCCCGGGGGGTAAGGACCAATACGCAGTTTTTT. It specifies CASRGVRTNTQFF.

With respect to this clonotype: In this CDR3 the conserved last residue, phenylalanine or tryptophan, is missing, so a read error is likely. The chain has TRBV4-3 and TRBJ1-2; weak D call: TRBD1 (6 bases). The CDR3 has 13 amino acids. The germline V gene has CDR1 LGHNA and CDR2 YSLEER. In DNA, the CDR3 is TGCGCCAGCAACCAAGCAGGGGACTATAGCTACACCCTC. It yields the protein CASNQAGDYSYTL.